These 17 T cell receptor beta chains were all obtained from the same sample, sequenced in a study of T-cell reconstitution after alpha-beta-depleted transplantation in children (dated by TCRdb to 2016 to 2017). The study at large found these results: Over subsequent months, a decline in hyperexpanded clone frequencies was noted, and after one year, T-cell counts and TCRbeta diversity were mostly ascribed to newly produced T cells.

Their recognized antigens are unknown. Taken with the paper, the label for treatment or condition translates to: allogeneic hematopoietic cell transplantation with graft depleted of TCRalphabeta T cells and CD19 B cells. To prepare the library, PCR was applied. The sequencer listed for this sample is Illumina HiSeq 2500. TCR libraries were prepared with molecular barcoding, using unique molecular identifiers to normalize TCRbeta repertoire quantification. TCRdb reanalyzed the raw reads on its own, using fastp at Q25 for trimming and MiXCR for clone calling, and kept in-frame beta chains. One record per CDR3 amino acid sequence lists the most common genes and DNA. In all, the sample holds hundreds of thousands of distinct CDR3 sequences, and around 7.3% of those were seen once. 9.1% of the sample rests with the top ten. Sequenced here: peripheral blood, sampled 360 days after TCRalphabeta/CD19-depleted stem cell transplant. The source of these receptors is a female patient between 2 and 15 years old who had a stem cell transplant for Fanconi anemia, so the T cells may come from the graft donor.

This clonotype has a count of ten or more. A read error may produce the germline difference seen at one junction end. The chain links TRBV11-2 to TRBJ1-1; D gene uncertain. The CDR3 is made up of 13 amino acids. Germline CDR1 is SGHAT and CDR2 is FQNNGV. Here the CDR3 reads CASSLVKSPEAFF. As DNA, the CDR3 is TGTGCCAGCAGCTTAGTGAAAAGCCCTGAGGCTTTCTTT.

The chain links TRBV30 to TRBJ2-3; tentative D call: TRBD1 (5 bases). Germline-derived CDR1 and CDR2 are GTSNPN and SVGIG (reference sequence). Trimming stripped 3 bases from V and 4 bases from J, with 11 bases between. This CDR3 region has 13 residues. The chain's CDR3 is CAWRGRGADTQYF. The CDR3 DNA reads TGTGCCTGGAGGGGAAGGGGCGCAGATACGCAGTATTTT.

This chain links TRBV7-2 with TRBJ1-2; weak D call: TRBD1 (6 bases). The CDR3 covers 11 residues. V lost 11 bases and J 3 bases, leaving 10 bases between the germline ends. Germline values: CDR1 SGHTA, CDR2 FQGNSA. As DNA, the CDR3 is TGTGCCGGAAACAGGGACTATGGCTACACCTTC. Amino acids: CAGNRDYGYTF.

This clonotype was counted at least ten times. V and J are TRBV5-1 and TRBJ2-2, with TRBD1 as a possible D gene (5 bases). The CDR3 runs 15 residues. Germline V gene lookup returns CDR1 SGHRS and CDR2 YFSETQ. V was shortened by 0 bases and J by 5 bases, with 11 bases between the two germline ends. This CDR3 is CASSLGQPSTGELFF. Here the CDR3 DNA reads TGCGCCAGCAGCTTGGGACAGCCTTCGACCGGGGAGCTGTTTTTT.

This clonotype was picked up a small number of times. Germline and junction disagree at one end, which may indicate a read error. The chain combines TRBV11-1 with TRBJ1-4; 7 nucleotides agree with TRBD1. Germline CDR1 and CDR2: SGHAT and FQDESV (reference sequence). There are 21 residues in the CDR3. CDR3 sequence: CASSLAQIPGLTGATNEKLFF. The CDR3 region has the DNA TGTGCCAGCAGCCTAGCCCAAATTCCGGGACTCACAGGGGCAACTAATGAAAAACTGTTTTTT.

Of note for this clonotype: At one of its ends the junction is not consistent with the germline gene, which may arise from a read error. The CDR3 here is CASSPPPPYSEANVLTF. Written as DNA, the CDR3 is TGTGCCAGCTCACCCCCACCCCCATACTCTGAGGCCAACGTCCTGACTTTC. The V gene is TRBV18, the J gene TRBJ2-6; D not certain. The germline gives CDR1 KGHSH, CDR2 LQKENI. The CDR3 runs 17 residues.

This clonotype was seen at least ten times. This rearrangement joins TRBV28 to TRBJ1-2; unclear D gene. Germline V gives CDR1 MDHEN, CDR2 SYDVKM. The CDR3 totals 15 residues. Between the trimmed V and J ends, which lost 2 bases and 4 bases, there was a span of 14 bases. The CDR3: CASSLGGVAIYGYTF. As DNA, the CDR3 is TGTGCCAGCAGTTTAGGCGGGGTGGCCATCTATGGCTACACCTTC.

This clonotype occurred many times. The chain has TRBV9 and TRBJ2-1; tentative D call: TRBD2 (6 bases). CDR1 is SGDLS and CDR2 is YYNGEE in the germline V gene. The CDR3 spans 14 residues. V was cut by 2 bases and J by 6 bases, with 12 bases left in between. The CDR3 loop is CASSVAGTFNEQFF. The CDR3 coding sequence is TGTGCCAGCAGCGTCGCCGGGACTTTCAATGAGCAGTTCTTC.

The table lists this clonotype with a few counts. The rearrangement joins TRBV5-1 to TRBJ2-3, with 10 bases identical to TRBD2. Losses at the gene ends were 3 bases for V and 5 bases for J; bases not matched to a gene: 6. Germline V CDR1 and CDR2: SGHRS, YFSETQ. This CDR3 region has 15 residues. The CDR3 DNA reads TGCGCCAGCAGCTCCGGACTAGCGGCTATAGATACGCAGTATTTT. Translation: CASSSGLAAIDTQYF. Complete variable domain (other parts from reference TRBV5-1 and TRBJ2-3): KAGVTQTPRYLIKTRGQQVTLSCSPISGHRSVSWYQQTPGQGLQFLFEYFSETQRNKGNFPGRFSGRQFSNSRSEMNVSTLELGDSALYLCASSSGLAAIDTQYFGPGTRLTVL.

The sample holds many counts of this clonotype. V gene TRBV27 combines with J gene TRBJ2-7; unclear D gene. This CDR3 comprises 14 residues. Germline CDR1 reads MNHEY; CDR2 reads SMNVEV (reference sequence). V lost 4 bases and J lost 2, with 12 bases in between. CDR3 region: CASSSSLTPYEQYF. DNA for the CDR3: TGTGCCAGCAGTTCTTCCCTAACCCCCTACGAGCAGTACTTC.

The V gene is TRBV28, the J gene TRBJ1-6; 8 positions agree with TRBD1. The CDR3 is 15 residues long. Losses at the gene ends were 5 bases for V and 10 bases for J; bases not matched to a gene: 10. Germline lookup yields CDR1 MDHEN and CDR2 SYDVKM. This chain's CDR3 is CASSPDRELKSPLHF. In DNA form, the CDR3 reads TGTGCCAGCAGTCCGGACAGGGAATTAAAATCACCCCTCCACTTT. Full variable domain (remainder filled in from reference TRBV28 and TRBJ1-6): DVKVTQSSRYLVKRTGEKVFLECVQDMDHENMFWYRQDPGLGLRLIYFSYDVKMKEKGDIPEGYSVSREKKERFSLILESASTNQTSMYLCASSPDRELKSPLHFGNGTRLTVT.

The chain joins TRBV7-2 to TRBJ2-7, with 7 positions matching TRBD1. Germline V lookup: CDR1 SGHTA, CDR2 FQGNSA. This CDR3 is 15 amino acids long. V lost 2 bases, J lost 2 bases, and 6 bases stayed unmatched. The CDR3 coding sequence is TGTGCCAGCAGCTTACTCGGACAGGCTACCTACGAGCAGTACTTC. Residues: CASSLLGQATYEQYF.

This clonotype was picked up many times. The chain uses TRBV15 and TRBJ2-7; 8 bases fit TRBD1. With 0 bases clipped from V and 3 bases from J, the junction kept 7 bases outside the gene matches. Germline values: CDR1 LNHNV, CDR2 YYDKDF (reference sequence). This CDR3 region has 16 residues. As DNA, the CDR3 is TGTGCCACCAGCAGAGATTATACCAGGGGGCTCTACGAGCAGTACGTC. This encodes CATSRDYTRGLYEQYV.

V usage is TRBV5-1 and J usage is TRBJ2-6; 8 bases fit TRBD2. Per the germline V gene, CDR1 is SGHRS and CDR2 is YFSETQ. The V segment lost 1 base and the J segment 13 bases; nucleotides outside the gene matches: 13. The CDR3 spans 16 residues. The CDR3 protein is CASSLSREGPRFVLTF. The CDR3 DNA reads as TGCGCCAGCAGCTTGTCCCGGGAGGGCCCGAGATTTGTCCTGACTTTC.

This clonotype was found a few times. The J gene is TRBJ2-3, the V gene TRBV6-1; TRBD1 aligns across 9 bases. The trim removed 6 bases at V and 6 bases at J, leaving 10 bases unmatched. The germline V gene has CDR1 MNHNS and CDR2 SASEGT. The CDR3 runs 15 residues. The CDR3 spells CASRAGTGSVDTQYF. The CDR3 DNA is TGTGCCAGCAGGGCCGGGACAGGGAGTGTGGATACGCAGTATTTT.

The chain carries TRBV21-1 and TRBJ2-7. TRBV21-1 is listed as a pseudogene. The CDR3 consists of 16 residues. CDR3 DNA: TGTGCCAGCAGCAAAAAGGAAACGGCCAAGACCTACGAGCAGTACGTC. Residues: CASSKKETAKTYEQYV.

V gene TRBV19 combines with J gene TRBJ1-6; 8 positions agree with TRBD1. Looked up from germline, CDR1 is LNHDA and CDR2 is SQIVND (reference sequence). Losses at the gene ends were 5 bases for V and 6 bases for J; bases not matched to a gene: 6. The length of the CDR3 is 15 residues. The CDR3 here is CASSYGQGRNSPLHF. The CDR3 DNA reads TGTGCCAGTAGTTACGGACAGGGACGTAATTCACCCCTCCACTTT.